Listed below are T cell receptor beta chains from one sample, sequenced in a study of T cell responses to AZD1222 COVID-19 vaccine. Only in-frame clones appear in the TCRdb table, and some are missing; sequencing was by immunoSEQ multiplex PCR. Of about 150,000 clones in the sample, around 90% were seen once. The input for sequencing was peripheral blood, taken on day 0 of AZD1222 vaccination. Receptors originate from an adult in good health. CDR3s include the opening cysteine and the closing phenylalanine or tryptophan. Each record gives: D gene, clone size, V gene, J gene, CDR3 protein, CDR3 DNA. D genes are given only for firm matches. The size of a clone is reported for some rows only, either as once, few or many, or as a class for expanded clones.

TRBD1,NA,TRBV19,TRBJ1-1,CASSPDRGDTEAFF,TGTGCCAGTAGCCCCGACAGGGGGGACACTGAAGCTTTCTTT
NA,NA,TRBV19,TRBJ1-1,CASSITAGTHNGAFF,TGTGCCAGTAGTATCACTGCCGGGACCCACAATGGGGCTTTCTTT
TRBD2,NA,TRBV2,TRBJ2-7,CASRQAGGSYEQYF,TGTGCCAGCAGACAAGCGGGAGGCTCCTACGAGCAGTACTTC
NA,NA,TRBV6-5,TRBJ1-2,CASSYGRIPKGYTF,TGTGCCAGCAGTTACGGCAGGATTCCCAAGGGCTACACCTTC
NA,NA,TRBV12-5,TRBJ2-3,CASGFREGGDTQYF,TGTGCTAGTGGTTTTCGAGAGGGCGGAGATACGCAGTATTTT
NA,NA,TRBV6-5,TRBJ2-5,CAVVGGDGETQYF,TGTGCCGTGGTGGGGGGTGATGGGGAGACCCAGTACTTC
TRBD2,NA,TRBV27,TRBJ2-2,CASSLGLRGAGELFF,TGTGCCAGCAGTTTAGGTCTCCGGGGGGCCGGGGAGCTGTTTTTT
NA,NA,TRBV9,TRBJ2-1,CASSVGDRPAFF,TGTGCCAGCAGCGTAGGGGACCGACCGGCGTTCTTC
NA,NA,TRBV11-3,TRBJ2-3,CASSLLVTDTQYF,TGTGCCAGCAGCTTACTTGTCACAGATACGCAGTATTTT
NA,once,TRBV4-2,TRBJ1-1,CASSQDVNSEAFF,TGTGCCAGCAGCCAAGATGTTAACAGCGAAGCTTTCTTT
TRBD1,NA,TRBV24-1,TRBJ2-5,CATSDFRQGIETQYF,TGTGCCACCAGTGATTTTCGACAGGGGATAGAGACCCAGTACTTC
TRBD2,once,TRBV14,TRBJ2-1,CASNQFRGLAGGSNEQFF,TGTGCCAGCAACCAATTCCGAGGACTAGCGGGAGGAAGCAATGAGCAGTTCTTC
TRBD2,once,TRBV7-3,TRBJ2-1,CASSLTGTSLDNEQFF,TGTGCCAGCAGCTTGACCGGGACTAGCCTTGACAATGAGCAGTTCTTC
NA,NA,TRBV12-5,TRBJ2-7,CASGLVLGEQYF,TGTGCTAGTGGTTTGGTACTGGGGGAGCAGTACTTC
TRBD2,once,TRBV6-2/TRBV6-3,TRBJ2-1,CASSSREGNNEQFF,TGTGCCAGCAGCTCCCGGGAGGGAAACAATGAGCAGTTCTTC
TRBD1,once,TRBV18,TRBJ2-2,CASSPTGITGELFF,TGTGCCAGCTCACCGACAGGGATTACCGGGGAGCTGTTTTTT
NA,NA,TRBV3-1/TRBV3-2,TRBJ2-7,CASSQSYGAEQYF,TGTGCCAGCAGCCAAAGTTACGGGGCCGAGCAGTACTTC
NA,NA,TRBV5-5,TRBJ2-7,CASSFQLSGGLPYEQYF,TGTGCCAGCAGCTTTCAGCTGTCTGGTGGTTTACCCTACGAGCAGTACTTC
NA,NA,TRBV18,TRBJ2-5,CASSPLRGQETQYF,TGTGCCAGCTCACCACTACGAGGCCAAGAGACCCAGTACTTC
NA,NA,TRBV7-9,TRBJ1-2,CASSLVTVDYGYTF,TGTGCCAGCAGCTTAGTGACGGTGGACTATGGCTACACCTTC
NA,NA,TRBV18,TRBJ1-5,CASSQTGTTVGRNQPQHF,TGTGCCAGCTCACAGACCGGGACGACAGTAGGGAGGAATCAGCCCCAGCATTTT
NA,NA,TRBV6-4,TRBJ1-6,CASRLQTDSSPLHF,TGTGCCAGCAGATTACAGACGGACTCCTCACCCCTCCACTTT
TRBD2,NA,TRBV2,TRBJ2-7,CASSGLAVSYEQYF,TGTGCCAGCAGTGGGCTAGCGGTCTCCTACGAGCAGTACTTC
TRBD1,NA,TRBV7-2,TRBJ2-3,CASSLAVTGVIATTTDTQYF,TGTGCCAGCAGCTTAGCAGTGACAGGGGTTATTGCGACGACCACAGATACGCAGTATTTT
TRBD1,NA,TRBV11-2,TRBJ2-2,CASSSTGRQGTGELFF,TGTGCCAGCAGCTCCACCGGACGACAGGGAACCGGGGAGCTGTTTTTT